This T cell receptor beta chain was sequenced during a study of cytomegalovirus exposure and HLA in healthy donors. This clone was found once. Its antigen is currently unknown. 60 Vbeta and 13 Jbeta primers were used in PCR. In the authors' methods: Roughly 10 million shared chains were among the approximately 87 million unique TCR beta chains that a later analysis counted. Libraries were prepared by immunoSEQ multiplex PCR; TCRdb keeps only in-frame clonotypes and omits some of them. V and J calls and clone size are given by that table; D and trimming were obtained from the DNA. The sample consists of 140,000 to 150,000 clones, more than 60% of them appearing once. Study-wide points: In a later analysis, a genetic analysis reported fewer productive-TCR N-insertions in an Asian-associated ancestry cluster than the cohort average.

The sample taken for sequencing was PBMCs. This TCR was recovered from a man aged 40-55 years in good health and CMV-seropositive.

The CDR3 region is CATSRVEGEQFF. For the CDR3, the DNA is TGTGCCACCAGCAGAGTCGAGGGTGAGCAGTTCTTC. The V and J genes are TRBV15 and TRBJ2-1, with a possible D match to TRBD2 (5 bases). Germline-derived CDR1 and CDR2 are LNHNV and YYDKDF (reference sequence). This CDR3 comprises 12 residues. Between the trimmed V and J ends, which lost 1 base and 9 bases, there was a span of 7 bases.